This paragraph covers one TCR beta chain sequence. This clonotype was seen repeatedly, ten times or more. The antigen it recognizes is unknown. No qualities accompany the bases; no much larger clone lies one base away. Trimming takes 5 bases off V and 5 bases off J; junction bases not matched to a gene: 4. Per the germline V gene, SGHTA is the CDR1 and FQGNSA is the CDR2. The CDR3, cysteine through phenylalanine, is 14 amino acids long. The DNA shown is the 42-base CDR3, in frame from base 1. These data belong to a study of spatial heterogeneity in lung cancer (dated by TCRdb to the late 2010s). For the study in its entirety: More beta-chain than alpha-chain transcripts were consistently detected, likely reflecting higher beta-chain transcript abundance. In the raw uncorrected reads, each unique combination of TCR and UMI appeared more than ten times on average. In non-small cell lung cancer, the study quantitatively compared TCR alpha and beta repertoires across several tumor regions, matched nontumor lung, and blood. Nonsynonymous mutation counts, determined by whole-exome sequencing of tumor tissue, were related to TCR repertoire features. Both alpha and beta chains were TCR-sequenced in samples taken at surgery, namely 220 tumor regions, approximately 66 matched nontumor lung samples and over 55 PBMC samples. Broader findings and caveats from the paper: Ubiquitous expanded tumor TCRs showed up in blood more often at tumor resection than at routine follow-up. Confirming at a functional level the hypothesis that regional TCRs recognize regional mutations was considered to require additional single-cell paired TCR alpha and beta sequencing.

The library was generated by 5' RACE. The sequencer was a NextSeq 500. The TCR library protocol attached a unique molecular identifier to each TCR cDNA molecule to allow correction of PCR and sequencing errors. In the authors' own workflow: TCR identification, UMI-based error correction and CDR3 extraction were all carried out with Decombinator tools. Expanded TCRs were defined as those above a frequency of 2 per 1,000, corresponding to the top 1% of the tumor frequency distribution. Renyi diversity was calculated using the R vegan package after each repertoire was subsampled 100 times to 5,000 TCRs. CDR3 similarity networks were constructed using string-kernel similarity of amino acid triplets, with links drawn between CDR3s whose pairwise similarity was above 0.82. TCRdb trimmed the raw reads at Q25, called clones with MiXCR and kept productive beta chains. Rows are combined by CDR3 protein, so each entry shows the most common genes and DNA. The V and J calls here are based on TCRdb, not the publication. The sample yields 60,000 to 90,000 distinct CDR3 sequences; around 7.3% were counted once. 6.8% of the sample is held by the ten biggest clonotypes.

Taken with the paper, the label for time point translates to: sample taken at primary tumor resection. Donors were over 60 patients with early-stage, untreated non-small cell lung cancer from the lung TRACERx cohort. For TCR sequencing, whole RNA was extracted from tumor and nontumor lung tissue, or from cryopreserved PBMC samples, and no cell sorting was done. Patients were selected for TCR sequencing only if sufficient RNA was available from at least two tumor regions. The sample consisted of PBMCs, taken at surgery. This TCR was sampled from a male donor with early-stage non-small cell lung cancer. The rearranged segments are TRBV7-2 and TRBJ2-5; 11 bases in the middle match TRBD2. For the CDR3, the sequence is CASSLRLAGETQYF. The DNA sequence follows: TGTGCCAGCAGCCTAAGACTAGCGGGGGAGACCCAGTACTTC.